Below, one T cell receptor beta chain is given with its context. The data were taken from a study of blood T cell repertoires in COVID-19. Recruits, aged roughly 18 to 90 years, lived in 25 or so US areas. Clinical history as reported by participants underpinned cohort assignment. Repertoires were generated with immunoSEQ multiplex PCR, while TCRdb's copy carries only in-frame clones and drops some. In the table there are under 450,000 clones, 70% to 90% of which are singletons. The ends were cut back, 1 base at V and 8 bases at J, with 19 bases in the middle. CDR1 is SGDLS and CDR2 is YYNGEE in the germline V gene. The CDR3 has 17 residues.

The sequence came from a man aged 25-45 years who had recovered from COVID-19. The sequenced sample was PBMCs or T cells enriched from blood (not recorded which). The rearrangement links TRBV9 to TRBJ2-6, with D unresolved. The CDR3 nucleotides are TGTGCCAGCAGCGTAATGGCAGGTCGCAATTGGCCCAACGTCCTGACTTTC. Amino acid sequence: CASSVMAGRNWPNVLTF.